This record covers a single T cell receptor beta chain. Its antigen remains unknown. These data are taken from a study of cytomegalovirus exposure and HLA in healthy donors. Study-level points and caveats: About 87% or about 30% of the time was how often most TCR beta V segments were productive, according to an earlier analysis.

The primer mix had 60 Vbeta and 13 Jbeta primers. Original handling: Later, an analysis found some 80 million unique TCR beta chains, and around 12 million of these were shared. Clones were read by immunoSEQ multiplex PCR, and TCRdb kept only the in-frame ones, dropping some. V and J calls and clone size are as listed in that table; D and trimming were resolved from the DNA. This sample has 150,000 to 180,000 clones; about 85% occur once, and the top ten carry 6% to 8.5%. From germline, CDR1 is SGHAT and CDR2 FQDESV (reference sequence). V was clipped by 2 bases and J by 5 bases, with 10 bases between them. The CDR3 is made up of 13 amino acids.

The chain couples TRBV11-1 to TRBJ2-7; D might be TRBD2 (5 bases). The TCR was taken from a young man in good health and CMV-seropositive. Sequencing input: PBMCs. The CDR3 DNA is TGTGCCAGCAGCTTACTGCGGGCACACGAGCAGTACTTC. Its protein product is CASSLLRAHEQYF.